This paragraph covers one T cell receptor (beta chain) sequence. The germline V and J ends were trimmed by 6 bases and 2 bases, with 10 bases remaining between them. This CDR3 region has 14 residues. Treatment meaning: preoperative locoregional IRX-2 cytokine immunotherapy. Patients received preoperative, locoregional IRX-2 cytokine immunotherapy in a phase Ib study. The sample comes from a study of preoperative IRX-2 immunotherapy in early breast cancer. The table came from immunoSEQ multiplex PCR; TCRdb's copy has only in-frame clones and leaves some out. Here the sample spans about 3,700 clones, approximately 67% being singletons.

Here the sequenced sample was tumor tissue, taken after IRX-2 immunotherapy. This chain connects TRBV23-1 to TRBJ2-2; D unresolved. TRBV23-1 qualifies as an ORF whose function is uncertain. The origin of this receptor is a human donor with breast cancer. CDR3 nucleotides: TGCGCCAGCAGCCTAGGGTTTAACACCGGGGAGCTGTTTTTT. Amino acids: CASSLGFNTGELFF.